These 8 T cell receptor beta chains originate from one sample sequenced in a study of T-cell reconstitution after alpha-beta-depleted transplantation in children. Construction of the TCRbeta library involved unique molecular identifiers. TCRdb re-called the PCR reads through MiXCR, storing one row per CDR3 protein. The sample shows about 980,000 distinct CDR3 sequences, about 30% of them seen only once. This specimen consisted of PBMCs, mostly from graft donor cells, obtained 360 days after TCRalphabeta/CD19-depleted stem cell transplant. These receptor sequences come from a boy less than two years old who had a stem cell transplant for SCID, so the T cells may come from the graft donor.

The V call is TRBV7-9, the J call TRBJ1-1; the D gene is possibly TRBD1 (5 bases). The germline V and J ends were trimmed by 4 bases and 6 bases, with 12 bases remaining between them. CDR3 length: 13 amino acids. Germline CDR1 reads SEHNR; CDR2 reads FQNEAQ (reference sequence). The CDR3 loop is CASSWGTPAEAFF. In DNA, the CDR3 is TGTGCCAGCAGCTGGGGGACGCCCGCTGAAGCTTTCTTT.

In its sample, this clonotype was seen many times. The CDR3 DNA reads TGTGCCAGCAGCCCCGGGGACAGGGTGAACACTGAAGCTTTCTTT. This gives the protein CASSPGDRVNTEAFF. The rearrangement joins TRBV7-9 to TRBJ1-1, with 9 bases aligning to TRBD1. Germline V CDR1 and CDR2: SEHNR, FQNEAQ (reference sequence). J was trimmed by 0 bases and V by 5 bases; bases with no gene match: 4. This CDR3 has 15 residues.

V is TRBV4-2 and J is TRBJ1-2; a weak D match, TRBD1 (6 bases). V dropped 0 bases and J dropped 0 bases, with 14 bases sitting between them. Germline CDR1 is LGHNA and CDR2 is YNFKEQ. This CDR3 contains 17 residues. CDR3 coding DNA: TGTGCCAGCAGCCAAGATCGGTTAGGGGGAGCTAACTATGGCTACACCTTC. As protein: CASSQDRLGGANYGYTF.

V is TRBV5-1 and J is TRBJ2-2; tentatively, D is TRBD1 (6 bases). The V end lost 1 base, the J end lost 6 bases, and 13 bases lay between the germline ends. Germline-derived CDR1 and CDR2 are SGHRS and YFSETQ. There are 15 residues in the CDR3. The CDR3 loop reads CASSLTGSQAGELFF. The CDR3 DNA reads as TGCGCCAGCAGCTTGACAGGGTCGCAAGCCGGGGAGCTGTTTTTT.

The genes are TRBV7-2 and TRBJ1-5, with D possibly matching TRBD1 (6 bases). The CDR3 loop spans 16 amino acids. Germline CDR1 is SGHTA and CDR2 is FQGNSA. The V end was cut by 3 bases, the J end by 3 bases, with 15 bases between. The CDR3 sequence: CASSFTRGGFNQPQHF. CDR3 DNA: TGTGCCAGCAGCTTTACGAGGGGGGGATTCAATCAGCCCCAGCATTTT.

There are a few counts of this clonotype. The rearrangement links TRBV12-3 or TRBV12-4 to TRBJ1-2; the D is unclear. CDR3 length equals 15 residues. Trimming removed 4 bases from V and 8 bases from J, with 20 bases in between. The CDR3 spells CASSSGQSGLEGYTF. CDR3 in DNA: TGTGCCAGCAGTTCCGGTCAGTCGGGGTTGGAGGGCTACACCTTC.

The V gene is TRBV20-1, the J gene TRBJ2-7; D remains unclear. V dropped 1 base and J dropped 6 bases, with 7 bases sitting between them. This CDR3 spans 11 amino acids. Germline V gives CDR1 DFQATT, CDR2 SNEGSKA (reference sequence). As DNA, the CDR3 is TGCAGTGCTAGAGTCCTCGCCGAGCAGTACTTC. Amino acids: CSARVLAEQYF.

The sample holds a few counts of this clonotype. The CDR3 loop reads CASSLSPGTGINQPQHF. The CDR3 DNA follows: TGTGCCAGCTCACTTAGCCCCGGGACAGGGATCAATCAGCCCCAGCATTTT. The V call is TRBV18, the J call TRBJ1-5; TRBD1 agrees at 9 bases. This CDR3 is 17 amino acids long. Germline V gene sequence: CDR1 KGHSH, CDR2 LQKENI. Germline trimming cut 4 bases from V and 3 bases from J; bases unmatched to any gene: 10.